This T cell receptor (beta chain) originates from a study of regulatory T cells in long-lasting Graves disease (dated by TCRdb to the early 2020s). Notes on the research overall: Newly diagnosed Graves' disease patients had taken antithyroid drugs for less than 3 months. The study was registered as a clinical trial and conducted in China. A total of roughly 33 samples were covered by TCR sequencing, comprising some 13 persistent and around 20 newly diagnosed Graves' disease patients. Peripheral blood TCR sequencing and RNA sequencing compared persistent Graves' disease patients with newly diagnosed Graves' disease patients.

The investigation overall reported the following: Only the TCR beta chain was sequenced and analyzed. The authors acknowledged the small sample size as a limitation that may reduce accuracy. Lower TCR Shannon entropy and fewer highly expanded clones were observed in persistent Graves' disease patients than in newly diagnosed patients, which suggested clonal expansion. TRBV28, TRBJ1-2 and TRBJ2-5 were preferentially used in persistent disease, while TRBV20-1 and TRBJ2-1 were favored in newly diagnosed disease. Only peripheral blood was studied, because thyroid tissue, the primary lesion, was inaccessible. Patients with persistent disease shared more public clonotypes (roughly 2,900) than newly diagnosed patients did (around 1,000).

Between the V and J ends, shortened by 6 bases and 4 bases respectively, the junction contains 13 bases. The CDR3 starts with the cysteine, ends with the phenylalanine, and has 15 residues. Only CDR3 DNA remains: 45 bases, in frame from the first base. What the time point label conveys for this sample: newly diagnosed GD, antithyroid drugs for less than 3 months. For both TCR sequencing and RNA sequencing, RNA was extracted from PBMCs in TRIzol. The diagnosis of Graves' disease followed American Thyroid Association guidelines. Recruitment of patients was carried out at an endocrinology department in Xi'an, China. Each patient gave 8.5 to 9.5 milliliters of peripheral blood, collected in an EDTA anticoagulant tube. Ficoll Paque Plus density gradient separation was used to isolate PBMCs, and no additional T cell sorting was done. An Agilent 2100 Bioanalyzer and agarose gel were used to check RNA quality, and a NanoDrop 2000 was used to measure RNA concentration.

The library was produced with multiplex PCR. Sequencing was carried out with an Illumina HiSeq 4000. To build TCR beta libraries, CDR3 regions were amplified by Arm-PCR using iRepertoire HTBI primers. Before sequencing, the PCR products underwent gel purification. The authors' pipeline ran thus. Gene usage analysis of CDR3 amino acid clonotypes used the approximately 62 TRBV and some 13 TRBJ segments found across samples. Filtered high-quality paired reads were merged into contigs using COPE and FqMerger. Contigs were aligned with BLAST to IMGT TRBV, TRBD and TRBJ reference genes, and CDR3 was defined per IMGT. Any clonotype with a frequency above 0.1% was classified as a highly expanded clone. Shannon entropy was used to measure repertoire diversity, and the Gini coefficient was used to measure V-J evenness. A clonotype found in more than one individual was treated as public. TCRdb redid the processing of the public reads, applying fastp at Q25 and MiXCR, and retained in-frame beta chains. Every entry covers one CDR3 protein and lists the most common genes and DNA from its rows. In this record, the V and J calls reflect TCRdb's handling and not the investigators' own analysis. The sample data list roughly 530,000 distinct CDR3 sequences, and 15% to 20% of these were observed just once. In total, the top ten clones hold around a quarter of the sample.

This clonotype was seen at least ten times. Its antigen is unknown. The input lacks base qualities; no much larger clone sits a single base away. These same records also appear under a second study, on T cells in Graves' hyperthyroidism and ophthalmopathy. The other study reports the following: Stable Graves' hyperthyroidism was defined as no progression to ophthalmopathy during 18 months of follow-up. Hyperthyroidism patients were aged 18 to 65 years and newly diagnosed, with disease duration of less than 2 months. Exclusion was applied to patients with uncontrolled infections, other autoimmune diseases, pregnancy or lactation. Clinical symptoms, serum thyroxine and TRAb, thyroid ultrasound, and orbital computed tomography formed the basis for the diagnoses. For the first round of RT-PCR on the TCR CDR3, the HTBI primer set was used together with the Qiagen OneStep RT-PCR kit. Most expanded thyroid clonotypes (frequency above 0.001) were also detected in blood, a finding suggesting that blood repertoires may reflect thyroid immune responses. A 13 V-J signature model separated ophthalmopathy from stable hyperthyroidism, with approximately 86% sensitivity and roughly 82% specificity in cross-validation and 80%/75% in testing. In validation, progression to ophthalmopathy was predicted by the model with 70% to 71% sensitivity and around 76% specificity, a median of approximately 7.1 months before onset. A discovery cohort of about 100 patients, roughly 45 with Graves' ophthalmopathy and roughly 59 with stable Graves' hyperthyroidism, was used to find distinguishing TCR V-J signatures. Prospective prediction of ophthalmopathy was tested in an independent validation cohort of 18 to 20 hyperthyroidism patients and roughly 16 patients who later progressed to ophthalmopathy. The roughly 94 discovery patients were randomly divided into training and test sets at a 7:3 ratio. In several Graves' hyperthyroidism patients, the study also compared T-cell repertoires from thyroid tissue with T-cell repertoires from blood. Following sampling, methimazole starting at 30 mg daily was given to hyperthyroidism patients, and high-dose intravenous methylprednisolone was given to ophthalmopathy patients. A second multiplex PCR round built the libraries, followed by size selection and purification. Sequencing of the libraries was done on an Illumina HiSeq2000 using paired-end 100 bp reads. SOAPnuke was used to process the raw data, with reads discarded if the reads contained adapters or uncalled bases, had a mean Phred below 15, or lacked an exact constant-primer or identifier match. COPE v1.2.5 was used to merge high-quality paired reads, and clonotypes were defined as unique nucleotide sequences. MiTCR v1.1 was used to align clonotypes to the IMGT TRBV, TRBD and TRBJ reference segments. The analysis included only V-J combinations with a frequency above 0.0001, which together covered 99% to 99.2% of the repertoires. The TCS score was defined as F50 (clonal expansion) divided by E x V (chaos), with BLOSUM62-based TCRdist calculated between CDR3 peptides within each V-J. Welch's t-statistics and random forest reduced 514 V-J features to about 12, which were used in a naive Bayes classifier (R e1071). No statistical method was used to set the sample size in advance, and investigators knew the group allocation. According to the paper, TCR Vbeta CDR3 sequencing was carried out on approximately 140 peripheral blood samples, which came from under 50 ophthalmopathy, about 75 hyperthyroidism and roughly 17 progressor patients.

This TCR was recovered from a woman aged 35-60 years with Graves disease. Donor details come from another sample of the same person, matched by shared clones. The sample here was peripheral blood mononuclear cells (PBMCs), taken at new diagnosis, from a patient treated with antithyroid drugs. This sequence uses TRBV12-3 or TRBV12-4 and TRBJ1-6, with no confidently assigned D gene. The CDR3 region has the sequence CASRSRGSYNSPLHF. In nucleotide form, the sequence is TGTGCCAGCAGGTCCCGCGGAAGTTATAATTCACCCCTCCACTTT.